The clone carrying this T cell receptor beta chain was detected a few times. The sequenced template was cDNA made from the entire isolated RNA. Generated by immunoSEQ multiplex PCR, the TCRdb table keeps only in-frame clones and is missing some. Of about 900,000 clones listed, roughly 15% are singletons. This sample was included in a study of beta chain features in type 1 diabetes. A sort by CD45RO/CCR7/CD25/CD127/CD95/CD27 yielded CD4+ naive, central memory, regulatory and stem cell-like memory cells. This CDR3 has 16 residues. The germline CDR1 and CDR2 sequences are LNHNV and YYDKDF (reference sequence). Trimming removed 5 bases from V and 5 bases from J; junction bases left unmatched: 12.

Sequencing was done on a sample of naive CD4+ T cells from blood. J is TRBJ2-3 and V is TRBV15, with TRBD1 matching 8 bases. The receptor was derived from a woman under 30 in good health. CDR3 sequence (DNA): TGTGCCACCAGCCAAGGGCGGACCAGGGGGCGAGATACGCAGTATTTT. Protein: CATSQGRTRGRDTQYF.